This passage covers 25 T cell receptor beta chains from one sample sequenced in a study of response to subunit inactivated influenza vaccine. TCRdb processed the RT-PCR reads anew with MiXCR; each CDR3 protein has one entry. The sample contains around 710,000 distinct CDR3 sequences, 11% to 15% of which appear only once. The sequenced sample was PBMCs from blood, obtained around 15 days before vaccination. The receptors derive from a man aged 50-60 years who received an inactivated influenza vaccine.

The chain couples TRBV7-9 to TRBJ1-1; D remains unclear. The V gene lost 6 bases and the J gene lost 1 base, with 15 bases spanning the gap. CDR1 SEHNR and CDR2 FQNEAQ come from the germline V gene (reference sequence). The CDR3 consists of 15 residues. In nucleotides, the CDR3 is TGTGCCAGCAGTCCCTGGATGGACGGGAACACTGAAGCTTTCTTT. The encoded protein is CASSPWMDGNTEAFF. Using reference TRBV7-9 and TRBJ1-1 for the parts outside the CDR3, the full variable domain is DTGVSQNPRHKITKRGQNVTFRCDPISEHNRLYWYRQTLGQGPEFLTYFQNEAQLEKSRLLSDRFSAERPKGSFSTLEIQRTEQGDSAMYLCASSPWMDGNTEAFFGQGTRLTVV.

This chain uses TRBV7-9 with TRBJ2-5; possible D gene TRBD2, 6 bases. This CDR3 comprises 13 residues. From germline, CDR1 is SEHNR and CDR2 FQNEAQ (reference sequence). The ends were cut back, 2 bases at V and 5 bases at J, with 9 bases in the middle. CDR3 coding DNA: TGTGCCAGCAGCTTACGGGGGTACGAGACCCAGTACTTC. Residues: CASSLRGYETQYF.

The chain employs TRBV4-2 and TRBJ2-7; 7 bases align to TRBD2. The CDR3 is made up of 19 amino acids. From germline, CDR1 is LGHNA and CDR2 YNFKEQ. With 0 bases clipped from V and 0 bases from J, the junction kept 14 bases outside the gene matches. Here the CDR3 reads CASSQDRGRVRGNSYEQYF. The CDR3 DNA is TGTGCCAGCAGCCAAGATCGAGGGAGGGTCCGGGGCAACTCCTACGAGCAGTACTTC.

In the case of this clonotype: Just one base apart from a much larger clone, this may be a read error. This chain joins TRBV29-1 and TRBJ1-2; D remains unclear. This CDR3 spans 12 amino acids. Trimming left V 2 bases short and J 7 bases short, with 11 bases between. Germline assignment: CDR1 SQVTM and CDR2 ANQGSEA. CDR3 residues: CSVESERGGYTF. CDR3 DNA sequence: TGCAGCGTTGAATCAGAACGCGGTGGCTACACCTTC.

The rearrangement uses TRBV5-1 and TRBJ1-6, with unresolved D. The CDR3 contains 14 residues. V dropped 4 bases and J dropped 2 bases, with 7 bases sitting between them. Germline V gives CDR1 SGHRS, CDR2 YFSETQ. The CDR3 DNA reads TGCGCCAGCAGCCCGGATCCCTATAATTCACCCCTCCACTTT. It codes for CASSPDPYNSPLHF.

This clonotype was seen more than once but under ten times. This sequence joins TRBV20-1 and TRBJ2-3; D is unclear. The CDR3 extends over 14 amino acids. Trimming pared 6 bases from V and 2 bases from J, leaving 15 bases between. Germline-derived CDR1 and CDR2 are DFQATT and SNEGSKA (reference sequence). CDR3 bases: TGCAGTGCCCCTCGCACACTCGCCACAGATACGCAGTATTTT. Its protein is CSAPRTLATDTQYF.

In this sample, this clonotype turned up many times. The chain employs TRBV20-1 and TRBJ1-5, with TRBD1 identical over 10 bases. Per the germline V gene, CDR1 is DFQATT and CDR2 is SNEGSKA (reference sequence). The CDR3 is 15 amino acids. V lost 7 bases to trimming and J lost 2 bases; unmatched junction nucleotides: 8. Here the CDR3 reads CSVQDRGPGNQPQHF. CDR3 bases: TGCAGTGTCCAAGACAGGGGGCCTGGCAATCAGCCCCAGCATTTT.

The CDR3 DNA follows: TGTGCCAGCAGCTTGGACGGGACAGGGGGTAGTAGGTACGAGCAGTACTTC. It yields the protein CASSLDGTGGSRYEQYF. The J gene is TRBJ2-7, the V gene TRBV7-2, with 11 bases matching TRBD1. From germline, CDR1 is SGHTA and CDR2 FQGNSA. This CDR3 contains 17 residues. V was pared by 3 bases and J by 4 bases, with 11 bases of the junction left unmatched.

V and J are TRBV5-1 and TRBJ2-7; D gene uncertain. The CDR3 covers 16 residues. Trimming left V 1 base short and J 6 bases short, with 20 bases between. Germline CDR1 and CDR2: SGHRS and YFSETQ. The CDR3 nucleotides read TGCGCCAGCAGCTTGCGCAGTTTTGGGCGGTACGGCGAGCAGTACTTC. It is translated as CASSLRSFGRYGEQYF.

J is TRBJ1-1 and V is TRBV18; D possibly corresponds to TRBD1 (5 bases). The V and J ends lost 3 bases and 3 bases respectively, with 11 bases between them. CDR3 length: 14 amino acids. Germline V gives CDR1 KGHSH, CDR2 LQKENI. For the CDR3, the DNA is TGTGCCAGCTCACCCCAGGGTAGAGACACTGAAGCTTTCTTT. This encodes CASSPQGRDTEAFF.

This clonotype was found a few times. The chain couples TRBV15 to TRBJ2-2; TRBD2 matches 8 bases. This CDR3 is built from 18 residues. J lost 4 bases, V lost 5 bases, and 15 bases had no gene match. Germline CDR1 is LNHNV and CDR2 is YYDKDF (reference sequence). CDR3 protein: CATSRRGTGTRFTGELFF. CDR3 DNA sequence: TGTGCCACCAGCCGCCGGGGGACCGGGACTAGATTCACCGGGGAGCTGTTTTTT.

In its sample, this clonotype was seen a few times. The chain employs TRBV12-3 or TRBV12-4 and TRBJ2-7; 8 bases line up with TRBD1. The ends lost 4 bases at V and 2 bases at J; junction bases unmatched: 7. This CDR3 spans 15 amino acids. In nucleotides, the CDR3 is TGTGCCAGCAGTTGGCAGGGCAGGGGGCCCTACGAGCAGTACTTC. It is translated as CASSWQGRGPYEQYF.

The sample holds many counts of this clonotype. The V gene is TRBV6-2 or TRBV6-3, the J gene TRBJ2-1; tentatively, D is TRBD2 (6 bases). The V gene's germline CDR1 is MNHEY and CDR2 SVGEGT. This CDR3 is built from 15 residues. V was shortened by 5 bases and J by 5 bases, with 16 bases between the two germline ends. CDR3 coding DNA: TGTGCCAGCAGTCGACACCAAGCGGGCGACAATGAGCAGTTCTTC. Its protein is CASSRHQAGDNEQFF.

This clonotype was recorded a few times. V gene TRBV11-2 combines with J gene TRBJ2-7, with 8 bases lining up with TRBD1. CDR1 SGHAT and CDR2 FQNNGV come from the germline V gene. The CDR3 loop spans 15 amino acids. Unmatched junction bases numbered 8, after V lost 4 bases and J lost 3 bases. The CDR3 sequence: CASSSIRGRFYEQYF. The CDR3 nucleotides are TGTGCCAGCAGCTCGATCAGGGGGCGATTCTACGAGCAGTACTTC.

This chain connects TRBV18 to TRBJ1-6, with 7 bases that match TRBD1. CDR1 and CDR2 from the germline V gene are KGHSH and LQKENI. This CDR3 contains 17 residues. The V gene end was trimmed by 5 bases and the J gene end by 1 base; junction bases not matched to a gene: 8. The CDR3 DNA reads as TGTGCCAGCTCATCACAGGGGAAGGGTTCCTATAATTCACCCCTCCACTTT. Protein: CASSSQGKGSYNSPLHF.

This clonotype was seen a few times. The chain carries TRBV5-1 and TRBJ2-3; no definite D call. The germline V gene has CDR1 SGHRS and CDR2 YFSETQ. Trimming removed 2 bases from V and 0 bases from J, with 10 bases in between. This CDR3 is built from 15 residues. CDR3 residues: CASSLLGSSTDTQYF. Here the CDR3 DNA reads TGCGCCAGCAGCTTACTCGGCAGCAGCACAGATACGCAGTATTTT.

This clonotype was counted a few times. The rearrangement links TRBV4-3 to TRBJ2-5, with 13 bases identical to TRBD2. V shed 0 bases and J 5 bases; nucleotides not matched to a gene: 6. Germline V gene sequence: CDR1 LGHNA, CDR2 YSLEER. This CDR3 has 17 residues. The CDR3 sequence: CASSQELAGGPSETQYF. CDR3 bases: TGCGCCAGCAGCCAAGAACTAGCGGGGGGGCCCAGTGAGACCCAGTACTTC.

V and J are TRBV4-2 and TRBJ2-1; 7 bases align to TRBD2. The V and J ends lost 4 bases and 2 bases, in that order; junction bases with no gene match: 11. Germline lookup yields CDR1 LGHNA and CDR2 YNFKEQ. The CDR3 loop spans 17 amino acids. Here the CDR3 DNA reads TGTGCCAGCAGCCGCGGGGGTGGCGGGATCACCTACAATGAGCAGTTCTTC. Its translation is CASSRGGGGITYNEQFF.

This clonotype showed up just a few times. CDR3 amino acids: CASSLAPTFSGNEQFF. CDR3 coding DNA: TGCGCCAGCAGCTTGGCCCCCACCTTTAGCGGCAATGAGCAGTTCTTC. V gene TRBV5-1 combines with J gene TRBJ2-1, with a possible D match to TRBD2 (6 bases). This CDR3 has 16 residues. The germline gives CDR1 SGHRS, CDR2 YFSETQ. Trimming shortened V by 0 bases and J by 6 bases, and 16 bases separated the two germline ends.

This clonotype turned up a few times. The CDR3 spells CASSKGGTATEQYF. The CDR3 DNA reads as TGTGCCAGCAGCAAAGGCGGGACAGCTACTGAGCAGTACTTC. V and J are TRBV2 and TRBJ2-7, with D possibly matching TRBD1 (7 bases). V was cut by 6 bases and J by 7 bases, with 19 bases left in between. The germline CDR1 and CDR2 sequences are SNHLY and FYNNEI. The CDR3 is made up of 14 amino acids.

The V gene is TRBV5-6, the J gene TRBJ2-7; D gene uncertain. V shed 2 bases and J shed 0 bases, with 9 bases lying between them. CDR3 length equals 14 residues. Germline loops: CDR1 SGHDT, CDR2 YYEEEE. The CDR3 region is CASSFYRSSYEQYF. CDR3 nucleotides: TGTGCCAGCAGCTTTTATCGAAGCTCCTACGAGCAGTACTTC.

This rearrangement joins TRBV12-5 to TRBJ2-3, with 8 positions matching TRBD1. This CDR3 is 19 amino acids long. CDR1 LGHNT and CDR2 FRNRAP come from the germline V gene. Trimming at V came to 5 bases and at J to 5 bases, leaving 21 bases not matched to a gene. DNA of the CDR3: TGTGCTAGTGGTAAAGACGGCCGTTCGGGACAGGTAAAGGGAGATACGCAGTATTTT. Translating it yields CASGKDGRSGQVKGDTQYF.

The chain is built from TRBV4-2 and TRBJ2-1, with 12 positions matching TRBD1. The CDR3 extends over 21 amino acids. Unmatched junction bases numbered 24, after V lost 4 bases and J lost 8 bases. From germline, CDR1 is LGHNA and CDR2 YNFKEQ. CDR3 coding DNA: TGTGCCAGCAGCCTCGGAGGAACCCGGGACAGGGGGCTATCTGAGGGGGATGAGCAGTTCTTC. As protein: CASSLGGTRDRGLSEGDEQFF.

CDR3 amino acids: CASSLGDSYLPGELFF. CDR3 nucleotide sequence: TGTGCCAGCAGCCTAGGGGACAGCTATTTACCCGGGGAGCTGTTTTTT. The V gene is TRBV7-8, the J gene TRBJ2-2; 7 bases are a match to TRBD1. The CDR3 is 16 amino acids. The V gene end was trimmed by 5 bases and the J gene end by 6 bases; junction bases not matched to a gene: 12. The germline gives CDR1 SGHVS, CDR2 FQNEAQ. The whole variable domain, filled in from reference TRBV7-8 and TRBJ2-2, reads GAGVSQSPRYKVAKRGQDVALRCDPISGHVSLFWYQQALGQGPEFLTYFQNEAQLDKSGLPSDRFFAERPEGSVSTLKIQRTQQEDSAVYLCASSLGDSYLPGELFFGEGSRLTVL.

The rearrangement joins TRBV7-2 to TRBJ2-1; 9 bases map to TRBD2. Germline-derived CDR1 and CDR2 are SGHTA and FQGNSA. The CDR3 is made up of 15 amino acids. Trimming at V came to 7 bases and at J to 4 bases, leaving 8 bases not matched to a gene. This CDR3 reads CASNPIAGVYNEQFF. CDR3 nucleotide sequence: TGTGCCAGCAACCCTATAGCGGGAGTGTACAATGAGCAGTTCTTC.